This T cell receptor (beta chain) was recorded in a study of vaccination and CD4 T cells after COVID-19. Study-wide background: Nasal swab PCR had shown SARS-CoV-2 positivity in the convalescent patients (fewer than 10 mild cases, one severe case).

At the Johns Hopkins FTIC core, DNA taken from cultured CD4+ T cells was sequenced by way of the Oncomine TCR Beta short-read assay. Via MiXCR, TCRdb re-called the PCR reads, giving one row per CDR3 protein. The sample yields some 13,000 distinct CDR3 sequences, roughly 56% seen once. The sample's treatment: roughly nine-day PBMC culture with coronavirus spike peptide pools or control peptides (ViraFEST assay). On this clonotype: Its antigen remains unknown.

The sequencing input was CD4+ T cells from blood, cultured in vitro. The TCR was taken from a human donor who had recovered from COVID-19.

In nucleotides, the CDR3 is TGCAGTGCTAGAGACCCCCAGGACTTTCCCACCGGGGAGCTGTTTTTT. It specifies CSARDPQDFPTGELFF. The genes are TRBV20-1 and TRBJ2-2; tentatively, D is TRBD2 (5 bases). The CDR3 has 16 amino acids. Germline V gene data show CDR1 as DFQATT and CDR2 as SNEGSKA (reference sequence). Deletions cut 0 bases from V and 4 bases from J, with 15 bases between.